A selection of T cell receptor beta chains follows, all from one sample in a study of blood T cell repertoires in COVID-19. Profiled with immunoSEQ multiplex PCR; TCRdb holds only in-frame clones, not every one. The sample records 120,000 or so clones, over 65% being singletons. The sample consisted of peripheral blood. The receptors derive from a woman in her sixties or seventies with acute or convalescent COVID-19. Each CDR3 is given with its conserved first and last residue. The D gene is left open where the match is weak. Not all rows give a size; the values are once, few, many and, for expanded clones, a class.

DNA	CDR3	size	V	J	D
TGTGCCACCAGCAGACCCGACAGGGGGGGCTATGGCTACACCTTC	CATSRPDRGGYGYTF	.	TRBV15	TRBJ1-2	TRBD1
TGTGCCAGCAGACCTAGACCCACAGGGGGAGCTGAAGCTTTCTTT	CASRPRPTGGAEAFF	few	TRBV27	TRBJ1-1	TRBD1
TGTGCCAGCGACACCGTAGGCAGCACTGAAGCTTTCTTT	CASDTVGSTEAFF	few	TRBV6-6	TRBJ1-1	.
TGTGCCAGCAGCTTAGACCAGGCCAGTGAGCAGTACTTC	CASSLDQASEQYF	.	TRBV7-2	TRBJ2-7	.
TGTGCCAGCAGTTATCCCTTACGGCGGGGGGATGAAAGAAGGGAGACCCAGTACTTC	CASSYPLRRGDERRETQYF	.	TRBV6-2/TRBV6-3	TRBJ2-5	TRBD2
TGTGCCAGCAGCTTGGAACAGGGTCCCGTAAACACCATATATTTT	CASSLEQGPVNTIYF	.	TRBV5-5	TRBJ1-3	.
TGCGCCAGCGAACGGGGATACCAAGAGACCCAGTACTTC	CASERGYQETQYF	.	TRBV10-2	TRBJ2-5	.
TGTGCCAGCGGGGGACAGGGCCATAACTATGGCTACACCTTC	CASGGQGHNYGYTF	.	TRBV2	TRBJ1-2	TRBD1
TGCGCCAGCAGCCAAGATTGGGGGACTAGCGGGGGTCACACCGGGGAGCTGTTTTTT	CASSQDWGTSGGHTGELFF	.	TRBV4-3	TRBJ2-2	TRBD2
TGCGCCAGCAGCTTGGCCAGTAACTATGGCTACACCTTC	CASSLASNYGYTF	.	TRBV5-1	TRBJ1-2	.
TGTGCCAGCACCCGCAAGTCCGTAGGGGTGATTCCTGAAGCTTTCTTT	CASTRKSVGVIPEAFF	.	TRBV5-5	TRBJ1-1	.
TGTGCCAGCAGTCATACAGGATCCCTACAGAAGCAGTACTTC	CASSHTGSLQKQYF	.	TRBV11-1	TRBJ2-7	.
TGTGCCAGCAGCCGGGTACAGGGGAACACTGAAGCTTTCTTT	CASSRVQGNTEAFF	.	TRBV3-1/TRBV3-2	TRBJ1-1	.
TGTGCCAGCAGCCTACCGACAGCCAACACTGAAGCTTTCTTT	CASSLPTANTEAFF	.	TRBV27	TRBJ1-1	.
TGCGCCAGCAGCCCCGGACAGGGCGCCACCGGGGAGCTGTTTTTT	CASSPGQGATGELFF	.	TRBV5-1	TRBJ2-2	TRBD1
TGTGCCAGCAGCTTAGGAGCTTACACTGAAGCTTTCTTT	CASSLGAYTEAFF	.	TRBV7-9	TRBJ1-1	.
TGTGCCAGCAGCGTAGAGGGTAGCGGGTTAACCGGGGAGCTGTTTTTT	CASSVEGSGLTGELFF	few	TRBV9	TRBJ2-2	TRBD2
TGTGCCAGCAGCTTGGGGGGACTAGCGTCTTCTGGGGCCAACGTCCTGACTTTC	CASSLGGLASSGANVLTF	once	TRBV5-4	TRBJ2-6	TRBD2
TGTGCCAGCACTATACAGGGGAGAGAGACCCAGTACTTC	CASTIQGRETQYF	.	TRBV7-9	TRBJ2-5	TRBD1
TGCAGCGTTGGAGGAAATAGCAATCAGCCCCAGCATTTT	CSVGGNSNQPQHF	.	TRBV29-1	TRBJ1-5	.
TGTGCCAGCAGGAGAAACAGGGCCATCTCGAACACTGAAGCTTTCTTT	CASRRNRAISNTEAFF	.	TRBV2	TRBJ1-1	.
TGTGCCAGCCGTTACGCCGGGACATTCTATGGCTACACCTTC	CASRYAGTFYGYTF	.	TRBV6-2/TRBV6-3	TRBJ1-2	.
TGTGCCAGCAAGGGGGACGGCAATCAGCCCCAGCATTTT	CASKGDGNQPQHF	.	TRBV2	TRBJ1-5	.
TGCGCCAGCAGCTCCGGGGTAGCGGGGGGGGGAGATACGCAGTATTTT	CASSSGVAGGGDTQYF	.	TRBV4-3	TRBJ2-3	TRBD2
TGTGCCAGCAGCTTAGGGGCTAACACAGATACGCAGTATTTT	CASSLGANTDTQYF	.	TRBV11-2	TRBJ2-3	.
TGTGCCAGCAGCTTAGGAAACAGGGCGAATGGCTACACCTTC	CASSLGNRANGYTF	.	TRBV7-2	TRBJ1-2	.
TGTGCCAGCAGCTCCCGGACAGGGGGCACAGATACGCAGTATTTT	CASSSRTGGTDTQYF	.	TRBV11-1	TRBJ2-3	TRBD1
TGTGCCAGCTTCAGGGGGTTTTCAGATACGCAGTATTTT	CASFRGFSDTQYF	.	TRBV12-3/TRBV12-4	TRBJ2-3	TRBD1
TGTGCCAGCAGCTTGGGGCTAGGGACAGTGGAGACCCAGTACTTC	CASSLGLGTVETQYF	.	TRBV7-7	TRBJ2-5	TRBD1
TGTGCCAGCAGCTTGAGGGGGCGAAGTCGTGGCTACACCTTC	CASSLRGRSRGYTF	.	TRBV5-6	TRBJ1-2	TRBD1
TGTGCCAGCAGCTTAGTGCGGGATTTCTTCGGGGCCAACGTCCTGACTTTC	CASSLVRDFFGANVLTF	.	TRBV7-9	TRBJ2-6	.
TGTGCCAGCAGCCCAGGGACAGGGGGCACCGGGGAGCTGTTTTTT	CASSPGTGGTGELFF	.	TRBV7-3	TRBJ2-2	TRBD1
TGTGCCAGCAGTCCTACAGGGGGCAATCAGCCCCAGCATTTT	CASSPTGGNQPQHF	.	TRBV6-5	TRBJ1-5	TRBD1
TGTGCCAGCAGTTACTCGCCAATTGACTTCTCTGGGGCCAACGTCCTGACTTTC	CASSYSPIDFSGANVLTF	.	TRBV6-2/TRBV6-3	TRBJ2-6	.
TGTGCCAGCAGCATACAAAGCGGGGGCGCCTACAATGAGCAGTTCTTC	CASSIQSGGAYNEQFF	.	TRBV11-3	TRBJ2-1	TRBD2
TGTGCCAGCAGCAAAGGGTCCTGGGGGGGCTTCTCTGGAAACACCATATATTTT	CASSKGSWGGFSGNTIYF	.	TRBV21-1	TRBJ1-3	.
TGTGCCAGCTCACCCTCTCGCGGTGCCTCCTACAATGAGCAGTTCTTC	CASSPSRGASYNEQFF	.	TRBV18	TRBJ2-1	.
TGTGCCAGCAGCCCGGACAGGGCGAATTCACCCCTCCACTTT	CASSPDRANSPLHF	once	TRBV6-5	TRBJ1-6	TRBD1
TGTGCCACCAGTGAACACCAGACAGGGGCCGGGGAGCTGTTTTTT	CATSEHQTGAGELFF	.	TRBV24-1	TRBJ2-2	TRBD1
TGCGCCAGCAGCGTGTCAGGGGGCTTCTATGGCTACACCTTC	CASSVSGGFYGYTF	.	TRBV5-1	TRBJ1-2	TRBD1
TGTGCCAGCAGCTTGGCTCAGGGGGCTATGAATGAGCAGTTCTTC	CASSLAQGAMNEQFF	.	TRBV7-2	TRBJ2-1	TRBD1
TGTGCCAGCAGTTACCTTCGGACAGGGGGGGGCTATGGCTACACCTTC	CASSYLRTGGGYGYTF	.	TRBV6-5	TRBJ1-2	TRBD1
TGTGCCAGTAGTTTGCAGTCCTCGCGGGCTTTCTTT	CASSLQSSRAFF	.	TRBV19	TRBJ1-1	.